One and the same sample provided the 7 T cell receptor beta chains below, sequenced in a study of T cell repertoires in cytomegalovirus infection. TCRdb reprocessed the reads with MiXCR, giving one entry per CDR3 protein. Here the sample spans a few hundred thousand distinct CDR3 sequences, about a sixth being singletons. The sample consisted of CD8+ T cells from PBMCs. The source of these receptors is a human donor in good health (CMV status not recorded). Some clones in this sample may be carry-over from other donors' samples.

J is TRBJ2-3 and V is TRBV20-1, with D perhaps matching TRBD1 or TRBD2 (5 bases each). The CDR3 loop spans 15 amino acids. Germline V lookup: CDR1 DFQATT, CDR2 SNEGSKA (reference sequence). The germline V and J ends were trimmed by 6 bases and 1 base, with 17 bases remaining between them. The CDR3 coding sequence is TGCAGTGCCGAAGCCGGGGCGCCGGGCACAGATACGCAGTATTTT. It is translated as CSAEAGAPGTDTQYF.

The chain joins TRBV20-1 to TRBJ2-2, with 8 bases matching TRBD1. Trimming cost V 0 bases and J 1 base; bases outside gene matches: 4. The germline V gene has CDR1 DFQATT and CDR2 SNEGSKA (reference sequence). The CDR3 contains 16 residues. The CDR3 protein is CSARDPGQENTGELFF. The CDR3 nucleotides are TGCAGTGCTAGAGATCCGGGACAGGAGAACACCGGGGAGCTGTTTTTT.

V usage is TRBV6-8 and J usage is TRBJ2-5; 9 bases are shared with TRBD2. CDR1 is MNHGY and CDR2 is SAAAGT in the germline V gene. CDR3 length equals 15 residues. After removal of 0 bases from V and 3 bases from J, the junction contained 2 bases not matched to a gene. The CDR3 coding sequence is TGTGCCAGCAGTTACTCTGCTAGCGGGGAAGAGACCCAGTACTTC. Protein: CASSYSASGEETQYF.

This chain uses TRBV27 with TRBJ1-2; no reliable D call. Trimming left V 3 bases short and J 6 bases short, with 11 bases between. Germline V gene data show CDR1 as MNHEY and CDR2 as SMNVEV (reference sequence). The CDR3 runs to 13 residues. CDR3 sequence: CASSLDGADGYTF. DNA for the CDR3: TGTGCCAGCAGTTTGGACGGTGCGGATGGCTACACCTTC.

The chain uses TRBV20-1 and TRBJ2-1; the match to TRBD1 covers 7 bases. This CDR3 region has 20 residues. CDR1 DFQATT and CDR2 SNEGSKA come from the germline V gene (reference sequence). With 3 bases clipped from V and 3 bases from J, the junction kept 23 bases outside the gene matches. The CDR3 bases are TGCAGTGCTAGTCAACCGGGACAGCAGACGATTCGGACTTTCTACAATGAGCAGTTCTTC. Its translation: CSASQPGQQTIRTFYNEQFF.

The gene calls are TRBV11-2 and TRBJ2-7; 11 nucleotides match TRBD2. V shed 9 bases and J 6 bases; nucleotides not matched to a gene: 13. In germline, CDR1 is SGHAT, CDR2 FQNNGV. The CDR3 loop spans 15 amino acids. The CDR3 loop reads CASSTSGEARGEQYF. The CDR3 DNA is TGTGCCAGTTCGACTAGCGGGGAGGCTCGCGGCGAGCAGTACTTC. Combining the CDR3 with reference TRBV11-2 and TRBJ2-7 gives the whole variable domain EAGVAQSPRYKIIEKRQSVAFWCNPISGHATLYWYQQILGQGPKLLIQFQNNGVVDDSQLPKDRFSAERLKGVDSTLKIQPAKLEDSAVYLCASSTSGEARGEQYFGPGTRLTVT.

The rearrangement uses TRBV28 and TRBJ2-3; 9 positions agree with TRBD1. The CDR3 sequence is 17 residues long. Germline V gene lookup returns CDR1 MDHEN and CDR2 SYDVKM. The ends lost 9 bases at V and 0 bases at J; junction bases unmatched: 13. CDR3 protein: CARRPGQGTGSTDTQYF. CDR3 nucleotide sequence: TGTGCCAGAAGACCGGGACAGGGTACGGGTAGCACAGATACGCAGTATTTT.